A selection of T cell receptor beta chains follows, all from one sample in a study of response to subunit inactivated influenza vaccine. TCRdb re-derived calls from the RT-PCR reads in MiXCR, one entry per CDR3 protein. The sample has 500,000 to 700,000 distinct CDR3 sequences, approximately 22% seen once. These data were likewise used in another study, on T cells expressing NK-cell markers.

The sample in question was CD4+ T cells sorted from PBMCs, obtained about 11 days after vaccination. The origin of the receptors is a man aged 45-65 years who received an inactivated influenza vaccine. Each CDR3 is given with its conserved first and last residue. Size values are once, few and many counts, or a class for expanded clones, and some rows have none.

j_call,v_call,clone_size,cdr3_aa
TRBJ1-4,TRBV20-1,few,CMTGGATNEKLFF
TRBJ2-7,TRBV3-1,few,CASSQEGTSKEQYF
TRBJ2-5,TRBV5-1,-,CASSKGQGRRTETQYF
TRBJ2-5,TRBV7-2,-,CASRSLVLASQETQYF
TRBJ2-5,TRBV30,-,CAWSTRETQYF
TRBJ2-1,TRBV20-1,-,CSARGLAGGTEQFF
TRBJ2-1,TRBV30,-,CAWSAGTPSFRNF
TRBJ1-2,TRBV28,few,CASLQGASKGYTF
TRBJ2-6,TRBV7-9,-,CASSRGQNSGANVLTF
TRBJ2-5,TRBV20-1,few,CSASRGTSGTETQYF
TRBJ1-2,TRBV29-1,-,CSGGSSGGGYTF
TRBJ2-7,TRBV16,-,CASSQSLAQSYEQYF
TRBJ2-1,TRBV7-9,few,CASSGAGEEPYGEQFF
TRBJ2-2,TRBV19,-,CASIPAPSGELFF
TRBJ1-4,TRBV4-2,-,CASSQGLAGQGRIEKLFF
TRBJ2-3,TRBV7-2,few,CASTRSSGGITQYF
TRBJ2-3,TRBV7-6,few,CASIEGLAGLNTDTQYF
TRBJ2-1,TRBV11-2,-,CASSGAGGPSEQFF
TRBJ1-1,TRBV11-2,-,CASNGAGGRGTEAFF
TRBJ2-2,TRBV6-1,-,CASSLRNTGELLF
TRBJ2-2,TRBV12-3/TRBV12-4,-,CASSTQGQELFF
TRBJ2-6,TRBV9,-,CASSVLDRGSGANVLTF
TRBJ2-7,TRBV7-2,-,CASRPGQRYEQYF
TRBJ2-5,TRBV10-3,-,CAISGRQGFETQYF
TRBJ2-1,TRBV29-1,few,CSVEPLRQGRANEQFF
TRBJ1-2,TRBV3-1,-,CASSHWDRGRHGYTF
TRBJ1-2,TRBV6-1,-,CASRTGTGPRINGYTF
TRBJ2-1,TRBV2,-,CASSDHGRGNEQFF
TRBJ1-1,TRBV9,-,CASSVATAGEAFF
TRBJ1-6,TRBV5-6,-,CASSLGDRGSPLHF
TRBJ2-3,TRBV20-1,-,CSARKSLLRGPLRDTQYF
TRBJ2-1,TRBV2,-,CASNRVRRGDEQFF
TRBJ2-7,TRBV12-3/TRBV12-4,many,CASSLSASYEQYF
TRBJ2-7,TRBV6-1,-,CASRTAQGIYEQYF
TRBJ2-3,TRBV20-1,-,CSASRGSTSTDTQYF
TRBJ2-7,TRBV29-1,-,CSVVDDYEQYF
TRBJ2-1,TRBV2,-,CASTLDRGSYNEQFF
TRBJ1-2,TRBV29-1,few,CSGTNNQGLGGYTF
TRBJ1-6,TRBV6-5,few,CASSYSSRRNYNSPLHF
TRBJ2-1,TRBV11-1,few,CASSDKLAGGDLSSYNEQFF
TRBJ2-7,TRBV7-9,few,CASTTGTSTYEQYF
TRBJ2-5,TRBV4-3,few,CASSQNTPGHPQETQYF